This T cell receptor beta chain was documented in a study of blood T cells in healthy people across ages. The CDR3 has 13 residues. Germline lookup yields CDR1 SGHRS and CDR2 YFSETQ. Primed by a sample-barcoded 5' primer and a J-beta primer mix, a second PCR proceeded for 7 to 11 cycles. TCRdb recomputed calls from the 5' RACE reads with MiXCR, one row per CDR3 protein. Here the sample spans under 2,000,000 distinct CDR3 sequences, about 50% being singletons. General observations from the study: Long-lived and aged donors differed, with more naive CD4+ cells and higher diversity in the long-lived.

About this clonotype itself: Its matching antigen is unknown.

At least 6.5 million PBMCs were isolated per sample. Source material: blood. This sequence joins TRBV5-1 and TRBJ2-1; D possibly matches TRBD1 or TRBD2 (5 bases each). The J call may be mistaken, given a closer DNA end match to TRBJ2-7. The source is a middle-aged woman in good health. For the CDR3, the DNA is TGCGCCAGCGGGGGTAGCTCCTACAATGAGCAGTACTTC. Its protein is CASGGSSYNEQYF.